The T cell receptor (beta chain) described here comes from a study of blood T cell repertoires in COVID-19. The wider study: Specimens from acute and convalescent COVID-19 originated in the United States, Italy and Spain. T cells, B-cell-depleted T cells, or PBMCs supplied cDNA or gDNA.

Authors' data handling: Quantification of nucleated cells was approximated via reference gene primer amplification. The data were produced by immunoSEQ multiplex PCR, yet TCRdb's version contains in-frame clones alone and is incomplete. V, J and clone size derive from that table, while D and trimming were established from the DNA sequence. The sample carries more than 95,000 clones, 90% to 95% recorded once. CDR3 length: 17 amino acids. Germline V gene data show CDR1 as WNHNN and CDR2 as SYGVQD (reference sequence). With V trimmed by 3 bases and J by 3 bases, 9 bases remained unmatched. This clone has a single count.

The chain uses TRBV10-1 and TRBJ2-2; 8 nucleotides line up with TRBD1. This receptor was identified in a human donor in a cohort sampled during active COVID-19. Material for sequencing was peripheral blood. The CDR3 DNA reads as TGCGCCAGCAGTGAAGATAGGACAGGGTTGGACACCGGGGAGCTGTTTTTT. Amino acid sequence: CASSEDRTGLDTGELFF.